This T cell receptor (beta chain) came from a study of T-cell memory formation after mild COVID-19. Findings of the study overall: Pre-infection memory showed some responding clones, and this suggested that cross-reactive memory joined.

Germline lookup yields CDR1 DFQATT and CDR2 SNEGSKA (reference sequence). The CDR3 extends over 15 amino acids. J lost 15 bases, V lost 1 base, and 11 bases had no gene match. TCRdb itself ran the 5' RACE reads through MiXCR, one entry per CDR3 protein. Here the sample spans 410,000 or so distinct CDR3 sequences, about a quarter being singletons. In its sample, this clonotype was seen many times. Its cognate antigen is unknown. The origin of this receptor is an adult woman who had mild COVID-19 (a few samples of this study predate the infection). Cell type and time point are not known. The chain is built from TRBV20-1 and TRBJ2-1, with 14 nucleotides matching TRBD2. Sequenced input: PBMCs or a T cell subset sorted from them (not recorded which). CDR3 in DNA: TGCAGTGCTAGAGCCCCCGGACTAGCGGGAGGTTTGCGGTTCTTC. This sequence encodes CSARAPGLAGGLRFF.